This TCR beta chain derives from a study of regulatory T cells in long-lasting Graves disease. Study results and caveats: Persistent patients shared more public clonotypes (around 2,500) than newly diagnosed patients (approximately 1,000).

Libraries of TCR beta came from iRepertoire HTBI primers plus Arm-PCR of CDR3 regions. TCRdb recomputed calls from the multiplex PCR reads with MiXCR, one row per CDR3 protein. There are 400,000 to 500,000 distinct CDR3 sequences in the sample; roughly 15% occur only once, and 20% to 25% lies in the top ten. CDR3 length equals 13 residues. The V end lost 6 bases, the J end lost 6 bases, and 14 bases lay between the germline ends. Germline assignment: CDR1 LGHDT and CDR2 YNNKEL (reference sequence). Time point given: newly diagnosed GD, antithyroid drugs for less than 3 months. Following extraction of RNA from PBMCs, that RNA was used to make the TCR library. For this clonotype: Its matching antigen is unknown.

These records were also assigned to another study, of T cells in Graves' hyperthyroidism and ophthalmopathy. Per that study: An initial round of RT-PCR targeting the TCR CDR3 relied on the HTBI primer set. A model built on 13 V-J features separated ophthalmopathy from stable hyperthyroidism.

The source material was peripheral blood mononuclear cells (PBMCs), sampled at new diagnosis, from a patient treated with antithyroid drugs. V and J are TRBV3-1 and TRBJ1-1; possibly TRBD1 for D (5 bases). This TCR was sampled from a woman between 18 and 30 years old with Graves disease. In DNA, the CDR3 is TGTGCCAGCAGTACCCCAGTGGGGGCTGAAGCTTTCTTT. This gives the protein CASSTPVGAEAFF.